Below are 9 T cell receptor beta chains sequenced from a single sample in a study of beta chain features in type 1 diabetes. The study's findings and limits: All four CD4+ subsets of Type 1 diabetes patients contained TCRB CDR3s that were moderately but significantly shorter.

Antigens for these TCRs are unknown. The whole isolated RNA underwent reverse transcription, so sequencing captured expressed TCRB transcripts. The repertoire was sequenced with immunoSEQ multiplex PCR; TCRdb's copy has only in-frame clones and lacks some. Here the sample spans a few hundred thousand clones, about 13% being singletons. Input material: naive CD4+ T cells from blood. The source is a woman between 18 and 30 years old with type 1 diabetes.

This chain links TRBV7-5 with TRBJ2-7; the tabulated D call, TRBD1, remains unverified against the DNA. TRBV7-5 is termed a pseudogene. CDR3 length equals 13 residues. The CDR3 DNA is TGTGCCAGCAGCCCTCGACAGGGCGGCGAGCAGTACTTC. Amino acid sequence: CASSPRQGGEQYF.

This clone was counted between two and nine times. V usage is TRBV7-9 and J usage is TRBJ1-1, with D unclear. Germline CDR1 SEHNR, CDR2 FQNEAQ (reference sequence). V shed 9 bases and J shed 0 bases, with 11 bases lying between them. The CDR3 extends over 13 amino acids. The CDR3 region is CASVRIMNTEAFF. Written as DNA, the CDR3 is TGTGCCAGTGTGAGGATCATGAACACTGAAGCTTTCTTT.

The chain couples TRBV7-9 to TRBJ1-1; D is ambiguous. CDR3 length: 13 amino acids. The germline V gene has CDR1 SEHNR and CDR2 FQNEAQ (reference sequence). Trimming took 5 bases from V and 1 from J, leaving 8 bases between them. CDR3 DNA sequence: TGTGCCAGCAGCAGACTGAAGAACACTGAAGCTTTCTTT. This sequence encodes CASSRLKNTEAFF.

There are a few counts of this clone. Other DNA sequences in the same sample also yield this CDR3. This CDR3 is CASSLAGPNTGELFF. The CDR3 DNA sequence: TGCGCCAGCAGCTTGGCAGGTCCGAACACCGGGGAGCTGTTTTTT. V and J are TRBV5-1 and TRBJ2-2; D ambiguous. V lost 0 bases to trimming and J lost 0 bases, with 6 bases between them. The CDR3 runs 15 residues. The germline V gene encodes CDR1 SGHRS and CDR2 YFSETQ.

This sequence joins TRBV30 and TRBJ2-1; D remains unclear. The CDR3 consists of 12 residues. Per germline, CDR1 GTSNPN and CDR2 SVGIG (reference sequence). Trimming left V 8 bases short and J 3 bases short, with 11 bases between. The CDR3: CALSQNYNEQFF. The CDR3 DNA follows: TGTGCCCTGTCGCAGAACTACAATGAGCAGTTCTTC. The complete variable domain, with remaining parts taken from reference TRBV30 and TRBJ2-1, reads SQTIHQWPATLVQPVGSPLSLECTVEGTSNPNLYWYRQAAGRGLQLLFYSVGIGQISSEVPQNLSASRPQDRQFILSSKKLLLSDSGFYLCALSQNYNEQFFGPGTRLTVL.

In this sample, this clone turned up a few times. CDR3 sequence reads: CASSQRTGSSYNEQFF. The CDR3 nucleotides are TGTGCCAGCAGTCAAAGGACAGGCTCGTCCTACAATGAGCAGTTCTTC. This sequence joins TRBV27 and TRBJ2-1, with TRBD1 identical over 7 bases. The germline CDR1 and CDR2 sequences are MNHEY and SMNVEV (reference sequence). V lost 5 bases and J lost 1; bases outside the gene matches: 8. This CDR3 contains 16 residues.

This clone was counted between two and nine times. The chain recombines TRBV15 with TRBJ2-1, with 15 bases aligning to TRBD2. Trimming removed 1 base from V and 8 bases from J; junction bases left unmatched: 3. The CDR3 consists of 16 residues. The V gene's germline CDR1 is LNHNV and CDR2 YYDKDF (reference sequence). The CDR3 protein is CATSRGTSGRVDEQFF. As DNA, the CDR3 is TGTGCCACCAGCAGAGGGACTAGCGGGAGGGTCGATGAGCAGTTCTTC.

The chain carries TRBV7-3 and TRBJ2-2, with 8 nucleotides matching TRBD2. Germline CDR1 is SGHTA and CDR2 is FQGTGA. With 1 base clipped from V and 7 bases from J, the junction kept 11 bases outside the gene matches. The CDR3 is 17 residues long. CDR3 amino acids: CASSLNPLGLAGGELFF. The CDR3 DNA reads as TGTGCCAGCAGCTTAAACCCCCTCGGGCTAGCGGGCGGGGAGCTGTTTTTT.

The chain links TRBV7-9 to TRBJ2-3, with D perhaps TRBD1 (6 bases). V shed 5 bases and J shed 14 bases, with 14 bases lying between them. Germline V lookup: CDR1 SEHNR, CDR2 FQNEAQ (reference sequence). The CDR3 covers 11 residues. The CDR3 DNA reads as TGTGCCAGCAGCGCTCGGGACACGGGGTATTTT. This gives the protein CASSARDTGYF.